Below, 31 T cell receptor beta chains from the same sample are listed, as sequenced in a study of cytomegalovirus exposure and HLA in healthy donors. The PCR used 60 Vbeta and 13 Jbeta primers. Generated by immunoSEQ multiplex PCR, the TCRdb table keeps only in-frame clones and is missing some. The sample has 190,000 or so clones, 65% to 85% seen once. Source material: PBMCs. These receptors came from a boy under 10 years old in good health and CMV-seronegative.

This clone was detected only a few times. The V gene is TRBV7-6, the J gene TRBJ2-1, with D possibly TRBD2 on 5 matching bases. The V and J ends lost 3 bases and 7 bases respectively, with 10 bases between them. Germline V gene lookup returns CDR1 SGHVS and CDR2 FNYEAQ. The CDR3 sequence is 13 residues long. CDR3 nucleotides: TGTGCCAGCAGCTTGGACCCGGGGAATGAGCAGTTCTTC. Amino acid sequence: CASSLDPGNEQFF. The whole variable domain, remainder taken from reference TRBV7-6 and TRBJ2-1, is GAGVSQSPRYKVTKRGQDVALRCDPISGHVSLYWYRQALGQGPEFLTYFNYEAQQDKSGLPNDRFSAERPEGSISTLTIQRTEQRDSAMYRCASSLDPGNEQFFGPGTRLTVL.

The chain has TRBV6-5 and TRBJ1-5, with TRBD1 matching 7 bases. From germline, CDR1 is MNHEY and CDR2 SVGAGI. This CDR3 has 15 residues. The V segment lost 0 bases and the J segment 2 bases; nucleotides outside the gene matches: 1. The CDR3 here is CASSYSGTGNQPQHF. The CDR3 nucleotides read TGTGCCAGCAGTTACTCGGGGACAGGCAATCAGCCCCAGCATTTT.

The V call is TRBV10-3, the J call TRBJ1-6, with 11 bases lining up with TRBD1. The CDR3 runs 14 residues. The ends lost 3 bases at V and 9 bases at J; junction bases unmatched: 1. Germline V gene lookup returns CDR1 ENHRY and CDR2 SYGVKD. The CDR3 region has the DNA TGTGCCATCAGTGAAGGACAGGGGGCTTCACCCCTCCACTTT. Translation: CAISEGQGASPLHF.

The rearrangement joins TRBV6-5 to TRBJ1-3; TRBD1 might be the D (5 bases). This CDR3 spans 15 amino acids. The V gene lost 0 bases and the J gene lost 2 bases, with 8 bases spanning the gap. The germline gives CDR1 MNHEY, CDR2 SVGAGI. The CDR3 region is CASSYSGGAGNTIYF. In DNA form, the CDR3 reads TGTGCCAGCAGTTACTCCGGGGGAGCTGGAAACACCATATATTTT.

The chain uses TRBV5-4 and TRBJ1-1; 7 nucleotides agree with TRBD1. Trimming at V came to 7 bases and at J to 1 base, leaving 4 bases not matched to a gene. The CDR3 length is 13 residues. CDR1 is SGHNT, CDR2 YYREEE, per germline (reference sequence). This CDR3 is CASRGQPNTEAFF. In DNA, the CDR3 is TGTGCCAGCCGGGGACAGCCGAACACTGAAGCTTTCTTT.

DNA for the CDR3: TGCACCAGCAGCCAAGTCCTAGCGGGGGGGCGGTCCCAAGAGACCCAGTACTTC. Protein sequence: CTSSQVLAGGRSQETQYF. The chain is built from TRBV1 and TRBJ2-5; TRBD2 is the table's D call, not checked against the DNA. TRBV1 is recorded as a pseudogene. This CDR3 contains 18 residues.

The genes are TRBV27 and TRBJ2-1; D not resolved. From germline, CDR1 is MNHEY and CDR2 SMNVEV (reference sequence). The V end lost 0 bases, the J end lost 2 bases, and 14 bases lay between the germline ends. This CDR3 is 17 amino acids long. CDR3 sequence: CASSLSRPATTYNEQFF. The CDR3 nucleotides are TGTGCCAGCAGTTTATCCCGACCCGCGACAACCTACAATGAGCAGTTCTTC.

This rearrangement joins TRBV28 to TRBJ2-5, with TRBD2 identical over 8 bases. With 7 bases clipped from V and 1 base from J, the junction kept 5 bases outside the gene matches. This CDR3 is 14 amino acids long. The germline gives CDR1 MDHEN, CDR2 SYDVKM. Here the CDR3 reads CASTPGGAQETQYF. In DNA form, the CDR3 reads TGTGCCAGCACCCCCGGGGGGGCCCAAGAGACCCAGTACTTC.

The chain couples TRBV7-2 to TRBJ2-1, with TRBD1 identical over 8 bases. The CDR3 consists of 15 residues. Germline CDR1 SGHTA, CDR2 FQGNSA. J lost 8 bases, V lost 5 bases, and 11 bases had no gene match. Here the CDR3 DNA reads TGTGCCAGCAGCCTCCGGACAGGGAGATGGGATGAGCAGTTCTTC. Encoded protein: CASSLRTGRWDEQFF.

The genes are TRBV29-1 and TRBJ2-5; 8 positions agree with TRBD1. V lost 5 bases to trimming and J lost 5 bases; unmatched junction nucleotides: 7. There are 13 residues in the CDR3. The germline gives CDR1 SQVTM, CDR2 ANQGSEA. Written as DNA, the CDR3 is TGCAGCGTTCGGCAGGGGGCGGCGGAGACCCAGTACTTC. Its translation is CSVRQGAAETQYF. Together with reference TRBV29-1 and TRBJ2-5, the CDR3 gives the full variable domain: SAVISQKPSRDICQRGTSLTIQCQVDSQVTMMFWYRQQPGQSLTLIATANQGSEATYESGFVIDKFPISRPNLTFSTLTVSNMSPEDSSIYLCSVRQGAAETQYFGPGTRLLVL.

This chain links TRBV6-1 with TRBJ1-5; D is perhaps TRBD1 (6 bases). The V and J ends lost 6 bases and 2 bases respectively, with 11 bases between them. Germline CDR1 MNHNS, CDR2 SASEGT. This CDR3 comprises 14 residues. CDR3 nucleotides: TGTGCCAGCAGGGGACAAATAGGCAATCAGCCCCAGCATTTT. Translation gives CASRGQIGNQPQHF.

This clone was recorded only once. The chain combines TRBV12-5 with TRBJ1-1; D gene ambiguous. Between the trimmed V and J ends, which lost 6 bases and 1 base, there was a span of 9 bases. Germline V lookup: CDR1 LGHNT, CDR2 FRNRAP. The CDR3 is 13 residues long. CDR3 sequence: CASGLKWNTEAFF. CDR3 coding DNA: TGTGCTAGTGGACTGAAGTGGAACACTGAAGCTTTCTTT.

This chain uses TRBV30 with TRBJ2-1; 9 bases align to TRBD2. The CDR3 runs 15 residues. The V gene end was trimmed by 2 bases and the J gene end by 4 bases; junction bases not matched to a gene: 6. Germline values: CDR1 GTSNPN, CDR2 SVGIG (reference sequence). CDR3 coding DNA: TGTGCCTGGAGTAGCGGGCTAGCGGGGTACAATGAGCAGTTCTTC. Protein product: CAWSSGLAGYNEQFF.

This clone appeared once. Here the CDR3 DNA reads TGTGCCGGCGCTAGCGGGGGGACCTACGAGCAGTACTTC. Translating it yields CAGASGGTYEQYF. The rearrangement links TRBV6-8 to TRBJ2-5; 11 bases are shared with TRBD2. The end of the DNA aligns better with TRBJ2-7, so the J call may be wrong. This CDR3 has 13 residues. Germline V gene lookup returns CDR1 MNHGY and CDR2 SAAAGT.

This chain connects TRBV5-4 to TRBJ1-2; D is possibly TRBD1 (5 bases). V was shortened by 2 bases and J by 8 bases, with 10 bases between the two germline ends. This CDR3 has 12 amino acids. Looked up from germline, CDR1 is SGHNT and CDR2 is YYREEE (reference sequence). The CDR3 protein is CASSFQGGGYTF. As DNA, the CDR3 is TGTGCCAGCAGCTTCCAGGGTGGCGGCTACACCTTC.

The chain joins TRBV5-1 to TRBJ2-5; D remains unclear. Deletions cut 0 bases from V and 2 bases from J, with 17 bases between. The CDR3 is 17 amino acids. CDR1 and CDR2 from the germline V gene are SGHRS and YFSETQ. The CDR3 DNA reads TGCGCCAGCAGCTTGGGGTCGACTGTTATAATACAAGAGACCCAGTACTTC. This gives the protein CASSLGSTVIIQETQYF.

This clone was observed a single time. The rearrangement joins TRBV5-1 to TRBJ1-1, with D uncertain. The CDR3 extends over 13 amino acids. Germline V gene data show CDR1 as SGHRS and CDR2 as YFSETQ. The germline V and J ends were trimmed by 5 bases and 1 base, with 9 bases remaining between them. In DNA, the CDR3 is TGCGCCAGCAGTTCCCGTTCGAACACTGAAGCTTTCTTT. Translated, it gives CASSSRSNTEAFF.

This clone was seen a few times. The chain joins TRBV7-9 to TRBJ2-5, with no clear D. Trimming removed 1 base from V and 4 bases from J, with 10 bases in between. This CDR3 is 14 amino acids long. Germline V gene data show CDR1 as SEHNR and CDR2 as FQNEAQ (reference sequence). As DNA, the CDR3 is TGTGCCAGCAGCTTAGGGGCTACCCCAGAGACCCAGTACTTC. Translated: CASSLGATPETQYF.

V is TRBV18 and J is TRBJ1-1; tentative D call: TRBD1 (5 bases). Germline V gives CDR1 KGHSH, CDR2 LQKENI. The CDR3 is 15 residues long. V was cut by 4 bases and J by 1 base, with 13 bases left in between. The CDR3 region is CASSQRQTGNTEAFF. In DNA form, the CDR3 reads TGTGCCAGCTCACAGAGACAGACCGGGAACACTGAAGCTTTCTTT.

The chain links TRBV9 to TRBJ1-2; TRBD1 agrees at 8 bases. CDR1 is SGDLS and CDR2 is YYNGEE in the germline V gene. After removal of 4 bases from V and 4 bases from J, the junction contained 9 bases not matched to a gene. The CDR3 has 15 amino acids. The DNA of the CDR3 is TGTGCCAGCAGCTTAAGCGGGACAGGTCTCTATGGCTACACCTTC. It codes for CASSLSGTGLYGYTF.

The chain is built from TRBV4-2 and TRBJ2-3, with 10 bases fitting TRBD1. The ends lost 6 bases at V and 7 bases at J; junction bases unmatched: 10. The CDR3 is 15 residues long. CDR1 and CDR2 (germline): LGHNA, YNFKEQ. The CDR3 spells CASSGSDRGLNTQYF. The CDR3 nucleotides are TGTGCCAGCAGTGGATCCGACAGGGGGCTAAATACGCAGTATTTT.

The chain links TRBV18 to TRBJ1-1; D remains unclear. CDR3 size: 14 residues. V lost 4 bases and J lost 3, with 12 bases in between. Germline CDR1 reads KGHSH; CDR2 reads LQKENI. This CDR3 is CASSLGATDTEAFF. The CDR3 region has the DNA TGTGCCAGCTCACTCGGAGCCACCGACACTGAAGCTTTCTTT.

J is TRBJ1-2 and V is TRBV9; possible D gene TRBD1, 6 bases. This CDR3 is 15 amino acids long. Between the trimmed V and J ends, which lost 0 bases and 8 bases, there was a span of 17 bases. Germline V gives CDR1 SGDLS, CDR2 YYNGEE. The CDR3 DNA reads as TGTGCCAGCAGCGTAGAACCGACAGGACTTAGCGGCTACACCTTC. It specifies CASSVEPTGLSGYTF.

This chain uses TRBV18 with TRBJ1-3; the match to TRBD1 covers 8 bases. Trimming took 4 bases from V and 0 from J; bases not matched to a gene: 5. The CDR3 is made up of 16 amino acids. Germline CDR1 is KGHSH and CDR2 is LQKENI. CDR3 residues: CASSRTGTGSGNTIYF. The CDR3 nucleotides read TGTGCCAGCTCACGTACCGGGACAGGCTCTGGAAACACCATATATTTT.

This clone appeared a single time. The chain links TRBV30 to TRBJ2-7; the D is unclear. The germline V gene encodes CDR1 GTSNPN and CDR2 SVGIG (reference sequence). Trimming stripped 2 bases from V and 2 bases from J, with 7 bases between. The CDR3 length is 12 residues. The CDR3 spells CAWSRYPYEQYF. In DNA, the CDR3 is TGTGCCTGGAGTCGTTATCCCTACGAGCAGTACTTC.

V gene TRBV5-1 combines with J gene TRBJ1-2; D is possibly TRBD1 (5 bases). Trimming removed 0 bases from V and 4 bases from J, with 25 bases in between. Germline V gene sequence: CDR1 SGHRS, CDR2 YFSETQ. The CDR3 is 19 residues long. CDR3 amino acids: CASSLAGGDGRYAGYGYTF. The CDR3 DNA is TGCGCCAGCAGCTTGGCGGGCGGGGACGGGCGATATGCGGGCTATGGCTACACCTTC.

This chain uses TRBV6-6 with TRBJ2-7, with 11 bases that match TRBD2. The CDR3 contains 15 residues. Per the germline V gene, CDR1 is MNHNY and CDR2 is SVGAGI (reference sequence). V was pared by 5 bases and J by 2 bases, with 5 bases of the junction left unmatched. CDR3 sequence (DNA): TGTGCCAGCAGTCTCTCTAGCGGGGGGACCTACGAGCAGTACTTC. Its translation: CASSLSSGGTYEQYF.

The chain uses TRBV5-6 and TRBJ2-7; 9 bases align to TRBD1. This CDR3 spans 15 amino acids. The V gene end was trimmed by 4 bases and the J gene end by 4 bases; junction bases not matched to a gene: 9. Germline CDR1 is SGHDT and CDR2 is YYEEEE. The chain's CDR3 is CASSRGTGGRYEQYF. CDR3 nucleotide sequence: TGTGCCAGCAGCAGAGGTACAGGGGGCAGGTACGAGCAGTACTTC.

This clone was counted once. The V call is TRBV10-1, the J call TRBJ1-6; D is possibly TRBD1 (5 bases). Germline CDR1 reads WNHNN; CDR2 reads SYGVQD (reference sequence). V lost 8 bases and J 7 bases, leaving 15 bases between the germline ends. The length of the CDR3 is 14 residues. CDR3 sequence: CASPLRGGNSPLHF. The CDR3 DNA sequence: TGCGCCAGCCCCCTAAGGGGTGGCAATTCACCCCTCCACTTT.

The genes are TRBV6-4 and TRBJ2-7; 11 bases agree with TRBD2. The length of the CDR3 is 18 residues. Germline CDR1 MRHNA, CDR2 SNTAGT. The V segment lost 7 bases and the J segment 4 bases; nucleotides outside the gene matches: 18. The CDR3 protein is CASNSFSGGVARAYEQYF. The CDR3 region has the DNA TGTGCCAGCAACTCCTTTAGCGGGGGGGTTGCCCGCGCTTACGAGCAGTACTTC.

V and J are TRBV7-2 and TRBJ1-2; D remains ambiguous. This CDR3 comprises 13 residues. From germline, CDR1 is SGHTA and CDR2 FQGNSA. Trimming took off 3 bases at V and 8 bases at J, with 13 bases between the two ends. The CDR3, as DNA: TGTGCCAGCAGCTTCGGAGGGTTACAAGGCTACACCTTC. Amino acids: CASSFGGLQGYTF. Full variable domain (missing parts from reference TRBV7-2 and TRBJ1-2): GAGVSQSPSNKVTEKGKDVELRCDPISGHTALYWYRQSLGQGLEFLIYFQGNSAPDKSGLPSDRFSAERTGGSVSTLTIQRTQQEDSAVYLCASSFGGLQGYTFGSGTRLTVV.